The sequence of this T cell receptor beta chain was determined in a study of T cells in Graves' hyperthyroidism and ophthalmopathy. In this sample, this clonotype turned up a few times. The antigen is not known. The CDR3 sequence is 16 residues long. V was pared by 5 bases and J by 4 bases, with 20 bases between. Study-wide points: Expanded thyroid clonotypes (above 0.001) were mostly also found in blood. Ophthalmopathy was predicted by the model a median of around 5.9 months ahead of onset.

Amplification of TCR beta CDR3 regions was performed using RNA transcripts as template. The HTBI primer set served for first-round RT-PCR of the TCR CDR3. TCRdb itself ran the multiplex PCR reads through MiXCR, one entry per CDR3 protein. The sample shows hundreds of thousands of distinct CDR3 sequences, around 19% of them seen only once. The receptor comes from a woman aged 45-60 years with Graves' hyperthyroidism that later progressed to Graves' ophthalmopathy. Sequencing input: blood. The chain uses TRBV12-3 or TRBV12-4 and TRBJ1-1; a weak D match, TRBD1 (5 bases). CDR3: CASSAGGARGSTEAFF. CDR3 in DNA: TGTGCCAGCAGTGCAGGTGGGGCCCGGGGAAGCACTGAAGCTTTCTTT.